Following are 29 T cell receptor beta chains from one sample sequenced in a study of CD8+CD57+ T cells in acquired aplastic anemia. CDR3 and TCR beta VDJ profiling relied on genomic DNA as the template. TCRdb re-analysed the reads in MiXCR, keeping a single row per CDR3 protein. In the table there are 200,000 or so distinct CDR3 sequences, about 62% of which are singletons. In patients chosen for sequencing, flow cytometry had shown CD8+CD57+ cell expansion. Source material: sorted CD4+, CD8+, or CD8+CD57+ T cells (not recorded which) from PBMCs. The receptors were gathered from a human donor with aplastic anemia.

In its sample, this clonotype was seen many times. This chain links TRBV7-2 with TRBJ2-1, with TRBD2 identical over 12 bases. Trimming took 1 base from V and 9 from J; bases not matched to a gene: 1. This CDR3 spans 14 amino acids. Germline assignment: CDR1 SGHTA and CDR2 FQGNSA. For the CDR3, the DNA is TGTGCCAGCAGCTTAGGGGGACTAGCGGGTGAGCAGTTCTTC. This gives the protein CASSLGGLAGEQFF.

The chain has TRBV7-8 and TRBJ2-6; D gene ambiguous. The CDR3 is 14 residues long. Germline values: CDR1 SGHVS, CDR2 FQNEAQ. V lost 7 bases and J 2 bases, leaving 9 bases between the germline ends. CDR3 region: CASMGSTGANVLTF. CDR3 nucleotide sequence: TGTGCCAGCATGGGGTCGACTGGGGCCAACGTCCTGACTTTC.

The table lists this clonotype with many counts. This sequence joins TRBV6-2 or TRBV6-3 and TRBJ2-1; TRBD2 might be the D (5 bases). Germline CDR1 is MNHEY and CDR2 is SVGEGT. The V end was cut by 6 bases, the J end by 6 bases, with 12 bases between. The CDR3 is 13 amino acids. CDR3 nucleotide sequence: TGTGCCAGCAGGGACCCGCGGGCCAATGAGCAGTTCTTC. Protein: CASRDPRANEQFF.

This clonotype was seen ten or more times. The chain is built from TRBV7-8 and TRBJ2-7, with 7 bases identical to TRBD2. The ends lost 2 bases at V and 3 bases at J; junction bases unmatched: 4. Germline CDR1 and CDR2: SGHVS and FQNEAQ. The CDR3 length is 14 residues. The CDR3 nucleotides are TGTGCCAGCAGCTTAAGCCTAGCGGACTACGAGCAGTACTTC. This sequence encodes CASSLSLADYEQYF.

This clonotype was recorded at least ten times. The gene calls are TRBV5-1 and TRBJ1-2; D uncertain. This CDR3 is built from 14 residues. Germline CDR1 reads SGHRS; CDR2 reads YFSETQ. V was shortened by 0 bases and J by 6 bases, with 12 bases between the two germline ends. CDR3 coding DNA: TGCGCCAGCAGCTTGGATCCCATTTTGGATGGCTACACCTTC. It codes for CASSLDPILDGYTF. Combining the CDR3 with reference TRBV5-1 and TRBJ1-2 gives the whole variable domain KAGVTQTPRYLIKTRGQQVTLSCSPISGHRSVSWYQQTPGQGLQFLFEYFSETQRNKGNFPGRFSGRQFSNSRSEMNVSTLELGDSALYLCASSLDPILDGYTFGSGTRLTVV.

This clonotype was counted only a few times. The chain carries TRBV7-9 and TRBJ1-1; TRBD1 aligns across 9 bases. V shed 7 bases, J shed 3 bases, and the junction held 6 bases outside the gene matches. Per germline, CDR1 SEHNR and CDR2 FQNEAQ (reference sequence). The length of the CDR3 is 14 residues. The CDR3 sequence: CASTPWDRDTEAFF. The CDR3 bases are TGTGCCAGCACCCCCTGGGACAGGGACACTGAAGCTTTCTTT.

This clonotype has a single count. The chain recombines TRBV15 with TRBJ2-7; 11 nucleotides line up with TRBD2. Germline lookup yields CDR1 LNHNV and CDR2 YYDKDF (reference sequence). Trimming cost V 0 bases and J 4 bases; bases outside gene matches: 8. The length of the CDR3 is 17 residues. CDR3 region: CATSRDETSGKLYEQYF. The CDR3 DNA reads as TGTGCCACCAGCAGAGACGAGACTAGCGGGAAACTATACGAGCAGTACTTC. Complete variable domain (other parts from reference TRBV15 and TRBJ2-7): DAMVIQNPRYQVTQFGKPVTLSCSQTLNHNVMYWYQQKSSQAPKLLFHYYDKDFNNEADTPDNFQSRRPNTSFCFLDIRSPGLGDTAMYLCATSRDETSGKLYEQYFGPGTRLTVT.

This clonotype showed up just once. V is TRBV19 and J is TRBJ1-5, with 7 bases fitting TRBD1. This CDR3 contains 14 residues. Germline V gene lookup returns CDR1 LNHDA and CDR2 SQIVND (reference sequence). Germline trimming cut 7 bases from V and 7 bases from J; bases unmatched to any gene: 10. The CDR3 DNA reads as TGTGCCAGTAAATTACAGGGGTCGAACCAGCCCCAGCATTTT. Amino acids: CASKLQGSNQPQHF.

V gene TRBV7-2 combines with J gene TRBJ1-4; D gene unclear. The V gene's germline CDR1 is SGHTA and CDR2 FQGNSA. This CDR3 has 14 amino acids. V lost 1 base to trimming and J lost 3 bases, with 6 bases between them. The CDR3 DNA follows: TGTGCCAGCAGCTTAGGTTGGGCTAATGAAAAACTGTTTTTT. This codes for CASSLGWANEKLFF.

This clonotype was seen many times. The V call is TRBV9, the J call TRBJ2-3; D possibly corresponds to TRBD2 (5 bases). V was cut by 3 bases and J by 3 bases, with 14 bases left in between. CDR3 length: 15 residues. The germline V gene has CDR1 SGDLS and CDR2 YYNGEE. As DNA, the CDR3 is TGTGCCAGCAGCGCGGGAACCGCTACAACAGATACGCAGTATTTT. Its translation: CASSAGTATTDTQYF.

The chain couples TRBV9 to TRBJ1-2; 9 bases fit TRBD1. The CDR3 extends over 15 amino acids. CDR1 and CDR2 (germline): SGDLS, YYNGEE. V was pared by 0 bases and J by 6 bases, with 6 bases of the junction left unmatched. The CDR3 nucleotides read TGTGCCAGCAGCGTAGGAAGCGGACAGGGGAATGGCTACACCTTC. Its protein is CASSVGSGQGNGYTF. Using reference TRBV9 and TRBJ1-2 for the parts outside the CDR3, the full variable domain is DSGVTQTPKHLITATGQRVTLRCSPRSGDLSVYWYQQSLDQGLQFLIQYYNGEERAKGNILERFSAQQFPDLHSELNLSSLELGDSALYFCASSVGSGQGNGYTFGSGTRLTVV.

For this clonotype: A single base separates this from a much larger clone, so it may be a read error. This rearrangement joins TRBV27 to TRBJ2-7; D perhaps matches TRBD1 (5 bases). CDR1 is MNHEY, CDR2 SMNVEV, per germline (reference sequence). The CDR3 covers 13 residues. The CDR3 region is CASGLSQGDEQYF. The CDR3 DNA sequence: TGTGCCAGCGGTTTATCGCAGGGTGACGAGCAGTACTTC.

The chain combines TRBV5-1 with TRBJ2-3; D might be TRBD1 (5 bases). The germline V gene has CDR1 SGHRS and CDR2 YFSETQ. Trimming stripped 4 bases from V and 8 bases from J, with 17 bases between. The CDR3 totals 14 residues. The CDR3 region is CASSPLADSATQYF. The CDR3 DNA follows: TGCGCCAGCAGCCCATTGGCCGACAGCGCTACGCAGTATTTT.

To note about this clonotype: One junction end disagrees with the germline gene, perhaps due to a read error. CDR3 in DNA: TGTACCAGCAGCTCAAGGACAGGGAACACAGATACGCAGTATTTT. Translating gives CTSSSRTGNTDTQYF. This chain joins TRBV9 and TRBJ2-3; TRBD1 aligns across 8 bases. There are 15 residues in the CDR3. Germline CDR1 is SGDLS and CDR2 is YYNGEE.

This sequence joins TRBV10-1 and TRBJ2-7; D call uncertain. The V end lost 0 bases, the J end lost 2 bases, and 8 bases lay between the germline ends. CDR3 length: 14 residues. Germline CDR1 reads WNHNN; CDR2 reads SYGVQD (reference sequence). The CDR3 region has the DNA TGCGCCAGCAGTGAGTCGATGGGGACCTACGAGCAGTACTTC. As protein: CASSESMGTYEQYF.

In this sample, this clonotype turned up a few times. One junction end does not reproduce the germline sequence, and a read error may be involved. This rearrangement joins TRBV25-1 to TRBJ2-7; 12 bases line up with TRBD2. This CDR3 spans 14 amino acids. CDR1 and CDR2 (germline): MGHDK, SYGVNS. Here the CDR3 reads CASRESSGGAEQYF. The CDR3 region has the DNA TGTGCCAGCAGGGAATCTAGCGGGGGGGCTGAGCAGTACTTC.

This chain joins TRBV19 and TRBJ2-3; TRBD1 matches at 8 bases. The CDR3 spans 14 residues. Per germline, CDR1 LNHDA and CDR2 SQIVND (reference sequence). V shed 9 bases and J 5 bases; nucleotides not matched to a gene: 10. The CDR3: CASTTGQERDTQYF. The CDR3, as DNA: TGTGCCAGCACTACGGGACAGGAACGAGATACGCAGTATTTT.

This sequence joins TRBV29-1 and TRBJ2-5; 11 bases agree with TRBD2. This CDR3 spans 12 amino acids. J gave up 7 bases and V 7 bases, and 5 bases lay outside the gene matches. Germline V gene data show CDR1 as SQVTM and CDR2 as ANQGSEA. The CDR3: CSELAGGGTQYF. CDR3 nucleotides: TGCAGCGAGCTAGCGGGGGGCGGGACCCAGTACTTC.

The CDR3 nucleotides read TGTGCCAGCAGCCCGGAGGGACAGAATAATTCACCCCTCCACTTT. Residues: CASSPEGQNNSPLHF. The rearrangement joins TRBV5-6 to TRBJ1-6; 7 bases are a match to TRBD1. This CDR3 is built from 15 residues. Germline lookup yields CDR1 SGHDT and CDR2 YYEEEE. V gave up 4 bases and J gave up 5 bases; unmatched junction bases: 6.

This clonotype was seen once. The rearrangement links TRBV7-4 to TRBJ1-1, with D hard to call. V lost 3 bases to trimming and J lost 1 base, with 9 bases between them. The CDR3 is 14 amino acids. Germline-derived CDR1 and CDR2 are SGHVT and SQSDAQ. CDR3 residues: CASSLIRRNTEAFF. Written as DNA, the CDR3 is TGTGCCAGCAGCTTGATACGGAGGAACACTGAAGCTTTCTTT. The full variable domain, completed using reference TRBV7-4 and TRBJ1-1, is GAGVSQSPRYKVAKRGRDVALRCDSISGHVTLYWYRQTLGQGSEVLTYSQSDAQRDKSGRPSGRFSAERPERSVSTLKIQRTEQGDSAVYLCASSLIRRNTEAFFGQGTRLTVV.

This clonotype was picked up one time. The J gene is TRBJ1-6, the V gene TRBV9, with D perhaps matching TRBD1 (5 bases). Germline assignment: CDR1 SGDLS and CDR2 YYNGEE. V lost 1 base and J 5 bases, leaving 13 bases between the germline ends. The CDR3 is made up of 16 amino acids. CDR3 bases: TGTGCCAGCAGCGTAACGGTCGACAGTAATAATTCACCCCTCCACTTT. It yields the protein CASSVTVDSNNSPLHF.

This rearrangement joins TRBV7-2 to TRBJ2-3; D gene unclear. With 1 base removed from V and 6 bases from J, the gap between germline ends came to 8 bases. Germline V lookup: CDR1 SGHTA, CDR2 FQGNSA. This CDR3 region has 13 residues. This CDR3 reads CASSLEESDTQYF. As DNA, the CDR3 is TGTGCCAGCAGCTTAGAAGAGTCGGATACGCAGTATTTT. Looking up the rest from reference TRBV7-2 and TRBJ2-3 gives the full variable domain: GAGVSQSPSNKVTEKGKDVELRCDPISGHTALYWYRQSLGQGLEFLIYFQGNSAPDKSGLPSDRFSAERTGGSVSTLTIQRTQQEDSAVYLCASSLEESDTQYFGPGTRLTVL.

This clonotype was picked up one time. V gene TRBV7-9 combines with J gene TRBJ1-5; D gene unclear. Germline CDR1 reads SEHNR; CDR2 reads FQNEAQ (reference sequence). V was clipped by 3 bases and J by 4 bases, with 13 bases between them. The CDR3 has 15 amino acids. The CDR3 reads CASSFSGSSNQPQHF. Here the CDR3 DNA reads TGTGCCAGCAGCTTTTCCGGGAGCTCGAATCAGCCCCAGCATTTT.

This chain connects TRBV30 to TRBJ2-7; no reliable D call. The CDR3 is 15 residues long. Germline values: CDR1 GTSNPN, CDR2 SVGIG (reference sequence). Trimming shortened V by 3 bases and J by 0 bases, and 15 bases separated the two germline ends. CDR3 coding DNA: TGTGCCTGGAGCGTCGGTCTGTTGCCCTCCTACGAGCAGTACTTC. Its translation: CAWSVGLLPSYEQYF.

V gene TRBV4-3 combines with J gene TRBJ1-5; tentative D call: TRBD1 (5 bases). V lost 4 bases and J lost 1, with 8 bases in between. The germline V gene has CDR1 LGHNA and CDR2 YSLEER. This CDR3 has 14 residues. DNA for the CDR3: TGCGCCAGCAGCCGGGGGGGAAGCAATCAGCCCCAGCATTTT. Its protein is CASSRGGSNQPQHF.

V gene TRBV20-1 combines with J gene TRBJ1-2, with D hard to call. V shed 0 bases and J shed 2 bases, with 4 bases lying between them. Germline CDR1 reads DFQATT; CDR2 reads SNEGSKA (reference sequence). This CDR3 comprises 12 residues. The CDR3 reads CSARDVNYGYTF. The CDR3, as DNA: TGCAGTGCTAGAGACGTAAACTATGGCTACACCTTC.

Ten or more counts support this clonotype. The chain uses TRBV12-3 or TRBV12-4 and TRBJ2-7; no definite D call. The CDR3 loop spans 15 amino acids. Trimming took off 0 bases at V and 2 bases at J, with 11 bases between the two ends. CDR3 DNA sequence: TGTGCCAGCAGTTTAGCTTTGTTCATTACCTACGAGCAGTACTTC. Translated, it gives CASSLALFITYEQYF.

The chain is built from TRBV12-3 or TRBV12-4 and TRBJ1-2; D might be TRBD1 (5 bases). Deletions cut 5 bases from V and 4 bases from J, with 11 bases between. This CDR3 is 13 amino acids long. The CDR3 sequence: CASSETVTYGYTF. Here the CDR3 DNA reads TGTGCCAGCAGTGAGACAGTTACCTATGGCTACACCTTC.

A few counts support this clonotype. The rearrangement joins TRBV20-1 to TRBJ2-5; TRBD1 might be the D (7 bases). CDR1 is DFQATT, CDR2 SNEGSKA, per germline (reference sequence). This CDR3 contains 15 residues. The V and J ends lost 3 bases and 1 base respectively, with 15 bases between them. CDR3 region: CSASPRGALQETQYF. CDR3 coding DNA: TGCAGTGCTAGCCCCAGGGGGGCCCTCCAAGAGACCCAGTACTTC.